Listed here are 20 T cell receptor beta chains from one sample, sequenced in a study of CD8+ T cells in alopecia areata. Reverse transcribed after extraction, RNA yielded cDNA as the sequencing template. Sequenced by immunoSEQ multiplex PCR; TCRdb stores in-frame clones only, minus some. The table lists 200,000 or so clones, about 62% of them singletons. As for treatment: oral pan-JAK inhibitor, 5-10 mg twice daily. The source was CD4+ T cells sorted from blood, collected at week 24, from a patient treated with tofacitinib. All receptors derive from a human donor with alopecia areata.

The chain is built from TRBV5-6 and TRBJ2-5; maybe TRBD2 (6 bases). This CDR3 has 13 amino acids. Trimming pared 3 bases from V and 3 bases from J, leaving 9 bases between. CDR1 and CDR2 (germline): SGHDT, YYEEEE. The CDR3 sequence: CASSWEVKETQYF. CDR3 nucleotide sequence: TGTGCCAGCAGCTGGGAGGTGAAAGAGACCCAGTACTTC.

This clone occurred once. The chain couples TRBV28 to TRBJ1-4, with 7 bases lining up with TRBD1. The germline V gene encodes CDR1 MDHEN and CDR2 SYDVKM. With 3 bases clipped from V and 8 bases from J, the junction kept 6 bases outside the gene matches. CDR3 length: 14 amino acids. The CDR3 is CASSFGSGGEKLFF. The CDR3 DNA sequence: TGTGCCAGCAGTTTCGGATCAGGGGGAGAAAAACTGTTTTTT. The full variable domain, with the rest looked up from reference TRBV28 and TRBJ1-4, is DVKVTQSSRYLVKRTGEKVFLECVQDMDHENMFWYRQDPGLGLRLIYFSYDVKMKEKGDIPEGYSVSREKKERFSLILESASTNQTSMYLCASSFGSGGEKLFFGSGTQLSVL.

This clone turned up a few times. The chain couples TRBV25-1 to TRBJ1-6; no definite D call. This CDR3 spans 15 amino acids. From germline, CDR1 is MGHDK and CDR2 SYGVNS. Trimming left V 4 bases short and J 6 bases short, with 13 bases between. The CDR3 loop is CASSGRQPSNSPLHF. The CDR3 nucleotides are TGTGCCAGCAGTGGCCGGCAGCCGTCTAATTCACCCCTCCACTTT.

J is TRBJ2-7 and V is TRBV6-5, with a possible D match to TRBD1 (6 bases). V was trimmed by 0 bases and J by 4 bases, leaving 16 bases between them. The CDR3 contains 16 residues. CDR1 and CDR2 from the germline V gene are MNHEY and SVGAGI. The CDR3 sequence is CASSYSGAGQRYEQYF. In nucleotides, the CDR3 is TGTGCCAGCAGTTACTCGGGGGCAGGGCAACGGTACGAGCAGTACTTC.

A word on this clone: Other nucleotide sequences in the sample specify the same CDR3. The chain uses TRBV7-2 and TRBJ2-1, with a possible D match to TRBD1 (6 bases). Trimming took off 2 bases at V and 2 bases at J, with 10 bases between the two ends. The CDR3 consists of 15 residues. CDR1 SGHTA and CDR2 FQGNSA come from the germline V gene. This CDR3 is CASSLRQATYNEQFF. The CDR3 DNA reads TGTGCCAGCAGCTTACGACAGGCAACCTACAATGAGCAGTTCTTC.

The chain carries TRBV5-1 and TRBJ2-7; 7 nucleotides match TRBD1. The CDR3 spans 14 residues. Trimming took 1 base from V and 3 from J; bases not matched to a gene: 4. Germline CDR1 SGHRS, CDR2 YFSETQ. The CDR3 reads CASSLNQGDYEQYF. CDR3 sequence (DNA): TGCGCCAGCAGCTTGAATCAGGGGGACTACGAGCAGTACTTC.

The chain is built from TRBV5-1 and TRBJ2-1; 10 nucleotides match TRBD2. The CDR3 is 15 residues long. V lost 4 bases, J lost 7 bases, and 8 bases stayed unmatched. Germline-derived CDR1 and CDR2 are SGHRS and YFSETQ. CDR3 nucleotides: TGCGCCAGCAGCCCTAGCGGGGGATCGCCTAATGAGCAGTTCTTC. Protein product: CASSPSGGSPNEQFF.

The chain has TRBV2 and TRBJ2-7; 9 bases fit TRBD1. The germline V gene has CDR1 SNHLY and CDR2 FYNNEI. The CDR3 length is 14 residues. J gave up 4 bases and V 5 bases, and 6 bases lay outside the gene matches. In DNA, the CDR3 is TGTGCCAGCAGTAGGCTTGGACAGGGGTACGAGCAGTACTTC. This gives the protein CASSRLGQGYEQYF.

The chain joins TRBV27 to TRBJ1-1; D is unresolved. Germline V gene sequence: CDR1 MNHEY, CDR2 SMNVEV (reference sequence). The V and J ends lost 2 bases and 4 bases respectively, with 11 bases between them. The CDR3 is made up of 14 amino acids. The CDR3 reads CASSLGVAGTEAFF. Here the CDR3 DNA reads TGTGCCAGCAGTTTAGGGGTAGCGGGCACTGAAGCTTTCTTT.

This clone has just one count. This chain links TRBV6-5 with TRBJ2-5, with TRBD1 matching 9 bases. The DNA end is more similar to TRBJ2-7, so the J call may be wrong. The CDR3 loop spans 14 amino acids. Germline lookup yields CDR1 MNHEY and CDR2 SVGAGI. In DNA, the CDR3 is TGTGCCAGCACGAGGGACAGGGAATACTACGAGCAGTACTTC. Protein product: CASTRDREYYEQYF.

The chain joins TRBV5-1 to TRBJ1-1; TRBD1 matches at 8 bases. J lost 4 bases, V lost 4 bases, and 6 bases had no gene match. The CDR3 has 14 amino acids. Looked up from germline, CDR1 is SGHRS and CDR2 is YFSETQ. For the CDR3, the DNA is TGCGCCAGCAGCGAAGGGACAGGAAGCACTGAAGCTTTCTTT. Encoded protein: CASSEGTGSTEAFF.

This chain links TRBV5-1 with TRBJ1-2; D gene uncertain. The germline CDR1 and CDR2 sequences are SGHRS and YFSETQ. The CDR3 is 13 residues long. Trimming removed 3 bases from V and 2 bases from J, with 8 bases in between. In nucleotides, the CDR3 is TGCGCCAGCAGCTCGGACGGAAACTATGGCTACACCTTC. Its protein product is CASSSDGNYGYTF.

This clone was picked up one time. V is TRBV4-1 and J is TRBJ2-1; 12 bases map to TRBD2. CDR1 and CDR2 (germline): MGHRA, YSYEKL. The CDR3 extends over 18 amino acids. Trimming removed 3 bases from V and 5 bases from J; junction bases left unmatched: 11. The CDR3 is CASSQRTSGASGDNEQFF. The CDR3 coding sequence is TGCGCCAGCAGCCAGAGGACTAGCGGGGCCTCAGGGGACAATGAGCAGTTCTTC.

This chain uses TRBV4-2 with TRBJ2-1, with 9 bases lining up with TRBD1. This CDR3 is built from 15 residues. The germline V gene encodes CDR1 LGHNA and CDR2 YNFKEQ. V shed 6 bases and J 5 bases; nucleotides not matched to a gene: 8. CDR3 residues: CASRDGTGRNNEQFF. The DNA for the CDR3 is TGTGCCAGCAGGGACGGGACAGGGCGTAACAATGAGCAGTTCTTC.

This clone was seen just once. The CDR3 loop reads CASSLETDTQTQYF. The CDR3, as DNA: TGTGCCAGCAGCTTAGAGACAGATACACAGACCCAGTACTTC. V and J are TRBV7-2 and TRBJ2-5; possible D gene TRBD1, 5 bases. The germline V and J ends were trimmed by 1 base and 6 bases, with 12 bases remaining between them. Germline values: CDR1 SGHTA, CDR2 FQGNSA. The CDR3 spans 14 residues.

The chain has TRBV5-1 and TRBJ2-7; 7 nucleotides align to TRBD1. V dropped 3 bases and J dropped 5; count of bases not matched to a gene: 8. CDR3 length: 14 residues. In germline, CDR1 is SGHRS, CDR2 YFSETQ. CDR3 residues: CASSSTGAPHEQYF. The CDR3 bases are TGCGCCAGCAGCTCTACAGGGGCCCCCCACGAGCAGTACTTC.

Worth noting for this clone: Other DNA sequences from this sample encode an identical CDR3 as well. CDR3 nucleotide sequence: TGCGCCAGCAGCTTGGAGACAGCCTATGGCTACACCTTC. It is translated as CASSLETAYGYTF. The chain has TRBV5-1 and TRBJ1-2, with D possibly TRBD1 on 5 matching bases. Germline V gives CDR1 SGHRS, CDR2 YFSETQ. This CDR3 has 13 amino acids. V was trimmed by 0 bases and J by 4 bases, leaving 7 bases between them.

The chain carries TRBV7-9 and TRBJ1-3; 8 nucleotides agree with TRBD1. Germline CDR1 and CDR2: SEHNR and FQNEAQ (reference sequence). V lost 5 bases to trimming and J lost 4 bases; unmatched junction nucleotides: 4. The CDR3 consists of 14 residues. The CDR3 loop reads CASSGWDRGNTIYF. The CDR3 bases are TGTGCCAGCAGCGGTTGGGACAGGGGAAACACCATATATTTT.

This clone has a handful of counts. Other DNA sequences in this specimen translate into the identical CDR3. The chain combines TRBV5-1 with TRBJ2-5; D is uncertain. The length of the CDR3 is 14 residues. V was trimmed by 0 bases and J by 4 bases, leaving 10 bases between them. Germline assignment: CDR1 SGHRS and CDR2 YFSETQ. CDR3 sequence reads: CASSLVGKGETQYF. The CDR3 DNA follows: TGCGCCAGCAGCTTGGTAGGGAAGGGAGAGACCCAGTACTTC.

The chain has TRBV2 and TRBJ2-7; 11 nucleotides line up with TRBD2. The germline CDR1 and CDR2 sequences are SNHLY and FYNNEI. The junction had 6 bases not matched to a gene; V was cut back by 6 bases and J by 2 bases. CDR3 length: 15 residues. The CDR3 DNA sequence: TGTGCCAGCAGGAGGGGGACTAGCGGCCCCTACGAGCAGTACTTC. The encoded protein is CASRRGTSGPYEQYF.